This T cell receptor (beta chain) was found in a study of blood T cell repertoires in COVID-19. Study details: Sources were T cells, B-cell-depleted T cells, or PBMCs; the material itself was cDNA or gDNA.

Germline-derived CDR1 and CDR2 are LNHDA and SQIVND (reference sequence). The V segment lost 0 bases and the J segment 1 base; nucleotides outside the gene matches: 3. The CDR3 is made up of 16 amino acids. Per the original data handling: Amplification with reference gene primers provided the estimates of nucleated cell counts. Assay used: immunoSEQ multiplex PCR; TCRdb lists only in-frame clones, some missing. That table supplies the V and J calls and clone size; D and trimming were determined from the DNA. The sample has approximately 240,000 clones, approximately 83% seen once. This chain uses TRBV19 with TRBJ2-3; 8 nucleotides align to TRBD2. The origin of this receptor is a human donor in a cohort sampled during active COVID-19. Sequencing input: peripheral blood. Written as DNA, the CDR3 is TGTGCCAGTAGTATAGATGTAGCGGGACGCACAGATACGCAGTATTTT. It translates to CASSIDVAGRTDTQYF. The variable domain in full, completed from reference TRBV19 and TRBJ2-3, reads DGGITQSPKYLFRKEGQNVTLSCEQNLNHDAMYWYRQDPGQGLRLIYYSQIVNDFQKGDIAEGYSVSREKKESFPLTVTSAQKNPTAFYLCASSIDVAGRTDTQYFGPGTRLTVL.